Described below is a single T cell receptor (beta chain) sequence and its context. This clone's antigen is unknown. Within one base of it there is no much larger clone, and no base qualities were kept. Receptors were amplified or captured by the immunoSEQ multiplex PCR assay. Held by TCRdb, this immuneACCESS table contains in-frame sequences only and omits some clones. Under half of the omission traces to an unresolved V gene where checked; the cause of the rest is unknown. The sample table holds about 59,000 clones, of which 90% were seen once. Of the sample, 5.5% to 7% is held by the ten largest clones. Ends trimmed: V by 7 bases, J by 16 bases; bases unmatched to a gene: 15. From a lookup of the germline V gene (reference sequence), CDR1 and CDR2 are LNHDA and SQIVND. The CDR3 holds 13 amino acids from the cysteine to the phenylalanine. Left in the record is the CDR3 DNA by itself, 39 bases read in frame from the first base.

The data stem from a study of T cell changes during pregnancy in multiple sclerosis (dated by TCRdb to the late 2010s). Broadly, across the study: The study looked at changes in the T cell repertoire across pregnancy in women with multiple sclerosis.

This clonotype was obtained from a female donor in good health, enrolled as a control in a pregnancy study. The sample in question was peripheral blood, obtained in the third trimester of pregnancy. The chain is made from TRBV19 and TRBJ2-1; 8 bases in between match TRBD2. Here is the DNA: TGTGCCAGTATCCCCCAAGGGCAAGCGGGAGTCTTCTTC. Its protein product is CASIPQGQAGVFF.